A selection of T cell receptor beta chains follows, all from one sample in a study of cytomegalovirus exposure and HLA in healthy donors. Data came from immunoSEQ multiplex PCR; TCRdb stores just in-frame clones and leaves some out. The sample shows more than 110,000 clones, around 80% of them seen only once. The sample consisted of PBMCs. The receptor source for this set is a woman aged 50 to 60 in good health and CMV-seropositive. The CDR3 runs from the conserved cysteine through the conserved F or W. D genes are given only for firm matches. Clone size is given for some rows only: seen once, a few or many times, or a class if the clone is expanded.

>TRBJ1-6|TRBV18|-|TRBD1
CASSSTGRDSPLHF
TGTGCCAGCTCGTCGACAGGGAGAGATTCACCCCTCCACTTT
>TRBJ2-7|TRBV19|once|TRBD1
CASSSDRRFTYEQYF
TGTGCCAGTAGTTCGGACAGGAGATTTACCTACGAGCAGTACTTC
>TRBJ1-5|TRBV6-1|-|-
CASSALGDYSNQPQHF
TGTGCCAGCAGTGCGCTAGGGGATTATAGCAATCAGCCCCAGCATTTT
>TRBJ1-4|TRBV29-1|-|-
CSVRETPGVDEKLFF
TGCAGCGTTAGGGAGACCCCCGGAGTGGATGAAAAACTGTTTTTT
>TRBJ1-1|TRBV7-9|-|TRBD1
CASSLERTGEAFF
TGTGCCAGCAGCTTAGAAAGGACAGGTGAAGCTTTCTTT
>TRBJ2-2|TRBV6-5|few|-
CASSYGAGMNTGELFF
TGTGCCAGCAGTTATGGGGCGGGAATGAACACCGGGGAGCTGTTTTTT
>TRBJ2-2|TRBV4-2|-|TRBD1
CASSQRRGTGGNTGELFF
TGTGCCAGCAGCCAAAGACGTGGGACAGGGGGCAACACCGGGGAGCTGTTTTTT
>TRBJ1-4|TRBV18|-|TRBD1
CASSSGQAATNEKLFF
TGTGCCAGCTCATCGGGACAGGCCGCAACTAATGAAAAACTGTTTTTT
>TRBJ2-1|TRBV4-1|many|TRBD2
CASSRASGTSGDEQFF
TGCGCCAGCAGCCGAGCCTCCGGGACTAGCGGGGATGAGCAGTTCTTC
>TRBJ1-1|TRBV9|-|-
CASSVQGGMNTEAFF
TGTGCCAGCAGCGTTCAGGGAGGGATGAACACTGAAGCTTTCTTT
>TRBJ2-7|TRBV6-5|-|TRBD1
CASSFNRDRGYEQYF
TGTGCCAGCAGTTTCAACCGGGACAGGGGTTACGAGCAGTACTTC
>TRBJ2-7|TRBV28|few|-
CASSTLVGPYEQYF
TGTGCCAGCAGCACCCTAGTCGGTCCCTACGAGCAGTACTTC
>TRBJ1-6|TRBV5-1|-|-
CASSLLAGEGYNSPLHF
TGCGCCAGCAGCTTGTTGGCAGGCGAGGGATATAATTCACCCCTCCACTTT
>TRBJ2-1|TRBV4-3|once|TRBD2
CASSQEIRGGSEQFF
TGCGCCAGCAGCCAAGAAATTCGGGGGGGGAGTGAGCAGTTCTTC
>TRBJ2-7|TRBV5-1|-|-
CASSLVAGTLLSREQYF
TGCGCCAGCAGCTTGGTGGCGGGGACTCTTCTTTCGCGCGAGCAGTACTTC
>TRBJ2-7|TRBV2|-|-
CASSEVERYEQYF
TGTGCCAGCAGTGAGGTTGAGCGCTACGAGCAGTACTTC
>TRBJ1-1|TRBV28|few|-
CASSPSGIPYEGLF
TGTGCCAGCAGTCCATCCGGGATTCCATATGAAGGGCTCTTT
>TRBJ1-1|TRBV7-6|-|TRBD1
CASSPRQGTEAFF
TGTGCCAGCAGCCCTAGACAGGGTACAGAAGCTTTCTTT